A selection of T cell receptor beta chains follows, all from one sample in a study of blood T cell repertoires in COVID-19. The data were produced by immunoSEQ multiplex PCR, yet TCRdb's version contains in-frame clones alone and is incomplete. This table has roughly 300,000 clones, approximately 91% appearing once. Sequencing was done on a sample of PBMCs or T cells enriched from blood (not recorded which). These receptors all stem from a woman in her forties with acute COVID-19. Each CDR3 is given with its conserved first and last residue. Each record gives: D gene, J gene, clone size, V gene, CDR3 protein, CDR3 DNA. A D gene is named only where the DNA matches it firmly. Clone size is shown for a subset of rows, as once, few, many or a class of expanded clone.

>NA|TRBJ2-2|NA|TRBV5-4
CASSPGAGELFF
TGTGCCAGCAGCCCCGGGGCCGGGGAGCTGTTTTTT
>TRBD1|TRBJ2-7|NA|TRBV7-9
CASRGTGPPYEQYF
TGTGCCAGCAGGGGGACAGGTCCTCCCTACGAGCAGTACTTC
>NA|TRBJ2-4|NA|TRBV18
CASSPPGEPKNIQYF
TGTGCCAGCTCACCACCTGGAGAACCCAAAAACATTCAGTACTTC
>NA|TRBJ1-2|once|TRBV3-1/TRBV3-2
CASSPTGGIGYTF
TGTGCCAGCAGCCCCACGGGGGGCATTGGCTACACCTTC
>TRBD2|TRBJ2-1|many|TRBV5-6
CASSPDILAGVNEQFF
TGTGCCAGCAGCCCGGATATCCTAGCGGGAGTCAATGAGCAGTTCTTC
>NA|TRBJ2-7|once|TRBV11-3
CASSSTAYEQYF
TGTGCCAGCAGCTCTACAGCCTACGAGCAGTACTTC
>TRBD1|TRBJ2-6|NA|TRBV9
CASSPHRGETGANVLTF
TGTGCCAGCAGCCCCCACAGGGGAGAAACTGGGGCCAACGTCCTGACTTTC
>NA|TRBJ2-2|NA|TRBV7-8
CASSLSGQRNTGELFF
TGTGCCAGCAGCTTATCCGGACAGCGGAACACCGGGGAGCTGTTTTTT
>TRBD1|TRBJ2-7|NA|TRBV10-3
CAISDGQGAYEQYF
TGTGCCATCAGTGATGGGCAGGGGGCTTACGAGCAGTACTTC
>TRBD1|TRBJ1-4|NA|TRBV4-1
CASSRSGQGRGNEKLFF
TGCGCCAGCAGCCGATCGGGACAGGGGAGGGGTAATGAAAAACTGTTTTTT
>TRBD1|TRBJ1-1|NA|TRBV3-1/TRBV3-2
CASSSKQGTEAFF
TGTGCCAGCAGCTCGAAACAGGGGACTGAAGCTTTCTTT
>NA|TRBJ1-3|few|TRBV5-4
CASSLKTGGYIGNTIYF
TGTGCCAGCAGCTTGAAGACTGGGGGGTACATTGGAAACACCATATATTTT
>TRBD2|TRBJ2-7|NA|TRBV11-2
CASSLESLASGDYEQYF
TGTGCCAGCAGCTTAGAATCCCTAGCTAGCGGGGATTACGAGCAGTACTTC
>NA|TRBJ2-1|NA|TRBV30
CAWSGAGLNYNEQFF
TGTGCCTGGAGTGGGGCGGGGCTGAACTACAATGAGCAGTTCTTC
>TRBD1|TRBJ1-2|once|TRBV5-1
CASSSRTGGNYGYTF
TGCGCCAGCAGCTCTAGGACAGGGGGCAATTATGGCTACACCTTC
>NA|TRBJ1-2|NA|TRBV5-1
CASSLGTLGPYGYTF
TGCGCCAGCAGCTTAGGGACACTAGGACCCTATGGCTACACCTTC
>TRBD2|TRBJ2-7|NA|TRBV2
CASRLASGVYEQYF
TGTGCCAGCAGGCTGGCTAGCGGGGTCTACGAGCAGTACTTC
>TRBD1|TRBJ1-2|NA|TRBV19
CASSDHRGRNYGYTF
TGTGCCAGTAGTGACCACAGGGGGCGGAACTATGGCTACACCTTC
>TRBD1|TRBJ1-1|NA|TRBV28
CASSFSGTGSNTEAFF
TGTGCCAGCAGCTTCAGCGGGACAGGGTCGAACACTGAAGCTTTCTTT
>TRBD2|TRBJ2-2|NA|TRBV19
CASSSSGRANTGELFF
TGTGCCAGTAGTTCTAGCGGGAGAGCGAACACCGGGGAGCTGTTTTTT
>NA|TRBJ1-6|NA|TRBV7-9
CASSLALDSPLHF
TGTGCCAGCAGCTTAGCTCTTGATTCACCCCTCCACTTT
>TRBD2|TRBJ2-2|NA|TRBV18
CASSPGLAGTGELFF
TGTGCCAGCTCACCCGGACTAGCGGGCACCGGGGAGCTGTTTTTT
>TRBD1|TRBJ1-1|few|TRBV19
CASYRGTTEAFF
TGTGCCAGTTACAGGGGAACAACTGAAGCTTTCTTT
>NA|TRBJ2-1|NA|TRBV28
CACPGPLGSSYNEQFF
TGTGCCTGTCCGGGCCCCCTAGGGAGCTCCTACAATGAGCAGTTCTTC
>NA|TRBJ1-2|NA|TRBV27
CASSPVGGGRNMGTF
TGTGCCAGCAGTCCAGTAGGGGGGGGGCGAAATATGGGGACCTTC
>TRBD1|TRBJ1-1|few|TRBV4-2
CASSQEAGGLAFF
TGTGCCAGCAGCCAAGAAGCAGGGGGGTTAGCTTTCTTT
>NA|TRBJ1-1|NA|TRBV2
CASVREMNTEAFF
TGTGCCAGCGTGAGGGAAATGAACACTGAAGCTTTCTTT
>NA|TRBJ1-1|NA|TRBV7-9
CASSLGSRGKVWNTEAFF
TGTGCCAGCAGCTTAGGTTCCAGGGGCAAGGTTTGGAACACTGAAGCTTTCTTT
>TRBD2|TRBJ2-3|NA|TRBV9
CASSVVWGGRADTQYF
TGTGCCAGCAGCGTAGTTTGGGGCGGGAGGGCCGATACGCAGTATTTT
>NA|TRBJ1-2|NA|TRBV14
CASSQVGREDYGYTF
TGTGCCAGCAGCCAAGTCGGCAGGGAGGACTATGGCTACACCTTC
>TRBD2|TRBJ2-3|NA|TRBV2
CASRELAGGLGDTQYF
TGTGCCAGCAGGGAACTAGCGGGGGGGCTGGGAGATACGCAGTATTTT
>NA|TRBJ2-7|NA|TRBV3-1/TRBV3-2
CASSQDQRRPYEQYF
TGTGCCAGCAGCCAAGATCAGCGGAGGCCCTACGAGCAGTACTTC
>NA|TRBJ2-7|NA|TRBV7-8
CASSLAGGPYEQYF
TGTGCCAGCAGCTTAGCCGGGGGTCCCTACGAGCAGTACTTC
>TRBD2|TRBJ2-1|NA|TRBV11-3
CASSLGGGNEQFF
TGTGCCAGCAGCTTAGGCGGGGGCAATGAGCAGTTCTTC
>TRBD1|TRBJ1-2|NA|TRBV7-9
CASSAGQGGYYGYTF
TGTGCCAGCAGCGCGGGACAGGGAGGTTACTATGGCTACACCTTC
>TRBD1|TRBJ1-1|NA|TRBV29-1
CSTDRDTEAFF
TGCAGCACCGACAGGGACACTGAAGCTTTCTTT
>NA|TRBJ1-4|NA|TRBV2
CASSEVGAANEKLFF
TGTGCCAGCAGTGAAGTTGGGGCCGCTAATGAAAAACTGTTTTTT
>NA|TRBJ2-5|NA|TRBV6-2/TRBV6-3
CASSQTGLPVETQYF
TGTGCCAGCAGCCAAACGGGACTTCCAGTGGAGACCCAGTACTTC
>NA|TRBJ2-3|NA|TRBV7-8
CASSLALYSSTDTQYF
TGTGCCAGCAGCTTAGCGCTCTATTCCAGCACAGATACGCAGTATTTT
>NA|TRBJ1-2|NA|TRBV29-1
CSVGRQGQGGYTF
TGCAGCGTTGGTCGCCAGGGTCAGGGTGGCTACACCTTC
>TRBD1|TRBJ2-7|NA|TRBV4-3
CASSQGTGGDEQYF
TGCGCCAGCAGCCAAGGGACAGGGGGGGACGAGCAGTACTTC
>NA|TRBJ2-3|medium-sized|TRBV12-3/TRBV12-4
CASSSRVDTQYF
TGTGCCAGCAGTTCCCGGGTGGATACGCAGTATTTT
>NA|TRBJ1-2|once|TRBV5-4
CASMEGDSYGYTF
TGTGCCAGCATGGAAGGGGACTCCTATGGCTACACCTTC
>NA|TRBJ1-5|once|TRBV7-2
CASSLGQGLNQPQHF
TGTGCCAGCAGCTTAGGGCAGGGATTAAATCAGCCCCAGCATTTT
>NA|TRBJ1-1|NA|TRBV28
CASSLWRDGRGTEAFF
TGTGCCAGCAGTTTATGGAGGGACGGGAGGGGGACTGAAGCTTTCTTT
>TRBD1|TRBJ2-1|NA|TRBV12-3/TRBV12-4
CASSLDREQFF
TGTGCCAGCAGTCTGGACAGGGAGCAGTTCTTC
>NA|TRBJ1-2|NA|TRBV29-1
CSVERDYYGYTF
TGCAGCGTTGAAAGAGACTATTATGGCTACACCTTC